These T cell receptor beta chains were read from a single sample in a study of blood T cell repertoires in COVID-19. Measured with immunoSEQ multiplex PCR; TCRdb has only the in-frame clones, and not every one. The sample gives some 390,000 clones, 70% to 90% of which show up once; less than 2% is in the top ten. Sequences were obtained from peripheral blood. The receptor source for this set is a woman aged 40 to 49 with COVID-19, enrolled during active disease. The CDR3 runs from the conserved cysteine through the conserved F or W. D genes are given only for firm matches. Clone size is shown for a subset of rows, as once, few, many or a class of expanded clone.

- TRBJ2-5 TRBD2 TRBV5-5 TGTGCCAGCAGCTTGGGGTCGGCTAGCGGAGGAGAGACCCAGTACTTC CASSLGSASGGETQYF
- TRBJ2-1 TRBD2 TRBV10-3 TGTGCCATCATGGCGCCTAGCGGGAGTTATGAGCAGTTCTTC CAIMAPSGSYEQFF
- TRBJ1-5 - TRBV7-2 TGTGCCAGCAGCGTCGGACGGGGAGGGAATCAGCCCCAGCATTTT CASSVGRGGNQPQHF
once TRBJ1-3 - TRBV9 TGTGCCAGCAGCCCCTGGACAGCGTCTGGAAACACCATATATTTT CASSPWTASGNTIYF
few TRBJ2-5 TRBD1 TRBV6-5 TGTGCCAGCAGTATGGGGACAGGGAAAGAGACCCAGTACTTC CASSMGTGKETQYF
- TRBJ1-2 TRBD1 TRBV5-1 TGCGCCAGCAGCTTCGAGGGCAGGGGGCAGCGAGGCTACACCTTC CASSFEGRGQRGYTF
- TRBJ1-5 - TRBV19 TGTGCCAGTAGTATAGTGACAGTCCCCTATCAGCCCCAGCATTTT CASSIVTVPYQPQHF
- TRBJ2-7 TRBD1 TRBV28 TGTGCCAGCAGTTTATCAGGACAGGGCTACGAGCAGTACTTC CASSLSGQGYEQYF
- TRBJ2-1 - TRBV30 TGTGCCTGGACGGTCCTAGCGATCACCTACAATGAGCAGTTCTTC CAWTVLAITYNEQFF
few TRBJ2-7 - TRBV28 TGTGCCAGCAGTTTATTTGAAGTTAGCTCCTACGAGCAGTACTTC CASSLFEVSSYEQYF
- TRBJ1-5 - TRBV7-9 TGTGCCAGCAGCTTAGTAGCAGGGATTCTCGGTAATCAGCCCCAGCATTTT CASSLVAGILGNQPQHF
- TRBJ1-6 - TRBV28 TGTGCCAGCACCCCCCAGGAAATATTTTCACCCCTCCACTTT CASTPQEIFSPLHF
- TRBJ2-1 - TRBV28 TGTGCCAGCAGCCCCACTAGCTACGTTGAGCAGTTCTTC CASSPTSYVEQFF
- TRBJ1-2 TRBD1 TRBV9 TGTGCCAGCAGCGCTCGACAGGGGACTTACTATGGCTACACCTTC CASSARQGTYYGYTF
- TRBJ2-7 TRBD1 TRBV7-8 TGTGCCAGCAGCTCCGACGGGGCAGGGGGCCTTACCTACGAGCAGTACTTC CASSSDGAGGLTYEQYF
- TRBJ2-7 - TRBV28 TGTGCCAGCAGTACACCCACCGAGGCGAAGTACTTC CASSTPTEAKYF
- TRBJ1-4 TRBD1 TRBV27 TGTGCCAGCAGTTTAATTCAGGGGGAGGCTAATGAAAAACTGTTTTTT CASSLIQGEANEKLFF
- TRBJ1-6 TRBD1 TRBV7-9 TGTGCCAGCAGCTTGGAATACCATACAGGGGGGAATTCACCCCTCCACTTT CASSLEYHTGGNSPLHF
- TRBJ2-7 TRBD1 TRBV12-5 TGTGCTAGTGGTTTGGACCGGGACAGGGTCTACGAGCAGTACTTC CASGLDRDRVYEQYF
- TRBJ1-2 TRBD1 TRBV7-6 TGTGCCAGCAGCCGCCGGACAGGCGGCGAGGGCTATGGCTACACCTTC CASSRRTGGEGYGYTF
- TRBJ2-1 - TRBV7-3 TGTGCCAGCAGCGATCGTGCAGGTGAGAGCGGTAGCTCCTACAATGAGCAGTTCTTC CASSDRAGESGSSYNEQFF
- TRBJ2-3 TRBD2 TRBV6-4 TGTGCCAGCAGTGTTCTGAGCGGGGGGGCTGATACGCAGTATTTT CASSVLSGGADTQYF